These 2 T cell receptor beta chains came from one sample sequenced in a study of persistence of HIV-infected CD4 T cells. Sequencing used immunoSEQ version 4 in survey mode. Produced via immunoSEQ multiplex PCR; TCRdb's table is partial and in-frame only. The sample consists of under 60,000 clones, around 80% of them appearing once. These receptors' antigens are unknown. The stimulus was lysate of CMV-infected fibroblasts, around 10 ug/mL. CD40L/CD69 double-negative CD45RO-high memory CD4+ T cells were collected. The sample consisted of CD4+ T cells sorted from PBMCs after roughly 18-hour stimulation, taken from a patient who received antiretroviral therapy. All receptors derive from an adult man with HIV who was CMV-seropositive.

The rearrangement uses TRBV4-1 and TRBJ1-4; D not certain. The CDR3 length is 16 residues. Trimming took off 0 bases at V and 0 bases at J, with 8 bases between the two ends. The germline V gene encodes CDR1 MGHRA and CDR2 YSYEKL. The DNA for the CDR3 is TGCGCCAGCAGCCAAGATCTGCTGTCAACTAATGAAAAACTGTTTTTT. Its translation: CASSQDLLSTNEKLFF.

The chain is built from TRBV29-1 and TRBJ2-7, with 8 bases aligning to TRBD1. The V gene end was trimmed by 6 bases and the J gene end by 2 bases; junction bases not matched to a gene: 9. Germline V lookup: CDR1 SQVTM, CDR2 ANQGSEA. The CDR3 has 14 residues. The CDR3 loop is CSVAGQGIPYEQYF. Here the CDR3 DNA reads TGCAGCGTCGCCGGACAGGGAATTCCCTACGAGCAGTACTTC.